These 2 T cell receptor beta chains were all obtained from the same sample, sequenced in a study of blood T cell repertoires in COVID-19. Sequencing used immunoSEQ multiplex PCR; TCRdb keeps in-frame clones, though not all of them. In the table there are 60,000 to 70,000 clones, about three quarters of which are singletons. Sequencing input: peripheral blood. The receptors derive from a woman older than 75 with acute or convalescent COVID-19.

The CDR3: CASSPGPPFGYGYTF. The CDR3 nucleotides are TGTGCCAGCAGCCCAGGGCCCCCTTTTGGGTATGGCTACACCTTC. The chain combines TRBV7-3 with TRBJ1-2; perhaps TRBD1 as D (5 bases). Germline V gene data show CDR1 as SGHTA and CDR2 as FQGTGA. There are 15 residues in the CDR3. V lost 5 bases to trimming and J lost 5 bases, with 18 bases between them.

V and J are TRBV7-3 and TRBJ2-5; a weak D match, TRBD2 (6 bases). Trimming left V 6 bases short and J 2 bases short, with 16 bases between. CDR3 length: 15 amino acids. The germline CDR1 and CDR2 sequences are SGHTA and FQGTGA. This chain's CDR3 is CASSRLGGEQETQYF. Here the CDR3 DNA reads TGTGCCAGCAGTCGTCTAGGCGGGGAACAAGAGACCCAGTACTTC.